This T cell receptor beta chain was identified during a study of T cell changes during pregnancy in multiple sclerosis. The J segment lost 7 bases and the V segment lost 5 bases, leaving 7 bases of the junction unmatched. The germline V gene has CDR1 PRHDT and CDR2 FYEKMQ (reference sequence). The length of the CDR3 is 14 residues. Only in-frame clones appear in the TCRdb table, and some are missing; sequencing was by immunoSEQ multiplex PCR. The data show tens of thousands of clones, with roughly 86% seen just once and approximately 8% held by the top ten. This clonotype was sampled from a female donor with multiple sclerosis, enrolled in a pregnancy study. The sequenced sample was CD8+ T cells from peripheral blood mononuclear cells, obtained before pregnancy. V and J are TRBV13 and TRBJ1-5; TRBD1 matches at 8 bases. CDR3 in amino acids: CASSQGQGRQPQHF. CDR3 bases: TGTGCCAGCAGCCAAGGACAGGGACGCCAGCCCCAGCATTTT.